One sample yielded the 4 T cell receptor beta chains listed below, sequenced in a study of response to subunit inactivated influenza vaccine. TCRdb independently ran MiXCR on the RT-PCR reads; one entry per CDR3 protein. The sample includes a few hundred thousand distinct CDR3 sequences, 20% to 25% of them seen just once. Here the sequenced sample was PBMCs from blood, taken about 20 months after vaccination. Receptors were obtained from a man aged 50 to 69 who received an inactivated influenza vaccine.

This clonotype was detected a few times. The V and J genes are TRBV6-2 or TRBV6-3 and TRBJ1-1; the D is unclear. The germline CDR1 and CDR2 sequences are MNHEY and SVGEGT. The CDR3 totals 12 residues. Trimming removed 6 bases from V and 10 bases from J, with 15 bases in between. The CDR3 reads CASRSMGPGAFF. The DNA of the CDR3 is TGTGCCAGCAGATCCATGGGCCCCGGAGCTTTCTTT.

This chain joins TRBV12-3 or TRBV12-4 and TRBJ2-2; D ambiguous. Trimming removed 7 bases from V and 4 bases from J, with 16 bases in between. The length of the CDR3 is 15 residues. The CDR3 spells CASTSAPGGTGELFF. Written as DNA, the CDR3 is TGTGCCAGCACTTCAGCTCCAGGTGGCACCGGGGAGCTGTTTTTT.

The CDR3 here is CASSQDGSLSGNTIYF. The CDR3 DNA reads TGCGCCAGCAGCCAAGACGGTTCCCTCTCTGGAAACACCATATATTTT. The chain has TRBV4-3 and TRBJ1-3; D not certain. The CDR3 runs 16 residues. Trimming stripped 0 bases from V and 0 bases from J, with 9 bases between. Germline V lookup: CDR1 LGHNA, CDR2 YSLEER.

The sample holds a few counts of this clonotype. The chain carries TRBV3-1 and TRBJ1-1, with unresolved D. Per the germline V gene, CDR1 is LGHDT and CDR2 is YNNKEL (reference sequence). V shed 1 base and J shed 0 bases, with 9 bases lying between them. The CDR3 runs to 15 residues. CDR3 protein: CASSQGQNMNTEAFF. For the CDR3, the DNA is TGTGCCAGCAGCCAAGGGCAAAACATGAACACTGAAGCTTTCTTT.